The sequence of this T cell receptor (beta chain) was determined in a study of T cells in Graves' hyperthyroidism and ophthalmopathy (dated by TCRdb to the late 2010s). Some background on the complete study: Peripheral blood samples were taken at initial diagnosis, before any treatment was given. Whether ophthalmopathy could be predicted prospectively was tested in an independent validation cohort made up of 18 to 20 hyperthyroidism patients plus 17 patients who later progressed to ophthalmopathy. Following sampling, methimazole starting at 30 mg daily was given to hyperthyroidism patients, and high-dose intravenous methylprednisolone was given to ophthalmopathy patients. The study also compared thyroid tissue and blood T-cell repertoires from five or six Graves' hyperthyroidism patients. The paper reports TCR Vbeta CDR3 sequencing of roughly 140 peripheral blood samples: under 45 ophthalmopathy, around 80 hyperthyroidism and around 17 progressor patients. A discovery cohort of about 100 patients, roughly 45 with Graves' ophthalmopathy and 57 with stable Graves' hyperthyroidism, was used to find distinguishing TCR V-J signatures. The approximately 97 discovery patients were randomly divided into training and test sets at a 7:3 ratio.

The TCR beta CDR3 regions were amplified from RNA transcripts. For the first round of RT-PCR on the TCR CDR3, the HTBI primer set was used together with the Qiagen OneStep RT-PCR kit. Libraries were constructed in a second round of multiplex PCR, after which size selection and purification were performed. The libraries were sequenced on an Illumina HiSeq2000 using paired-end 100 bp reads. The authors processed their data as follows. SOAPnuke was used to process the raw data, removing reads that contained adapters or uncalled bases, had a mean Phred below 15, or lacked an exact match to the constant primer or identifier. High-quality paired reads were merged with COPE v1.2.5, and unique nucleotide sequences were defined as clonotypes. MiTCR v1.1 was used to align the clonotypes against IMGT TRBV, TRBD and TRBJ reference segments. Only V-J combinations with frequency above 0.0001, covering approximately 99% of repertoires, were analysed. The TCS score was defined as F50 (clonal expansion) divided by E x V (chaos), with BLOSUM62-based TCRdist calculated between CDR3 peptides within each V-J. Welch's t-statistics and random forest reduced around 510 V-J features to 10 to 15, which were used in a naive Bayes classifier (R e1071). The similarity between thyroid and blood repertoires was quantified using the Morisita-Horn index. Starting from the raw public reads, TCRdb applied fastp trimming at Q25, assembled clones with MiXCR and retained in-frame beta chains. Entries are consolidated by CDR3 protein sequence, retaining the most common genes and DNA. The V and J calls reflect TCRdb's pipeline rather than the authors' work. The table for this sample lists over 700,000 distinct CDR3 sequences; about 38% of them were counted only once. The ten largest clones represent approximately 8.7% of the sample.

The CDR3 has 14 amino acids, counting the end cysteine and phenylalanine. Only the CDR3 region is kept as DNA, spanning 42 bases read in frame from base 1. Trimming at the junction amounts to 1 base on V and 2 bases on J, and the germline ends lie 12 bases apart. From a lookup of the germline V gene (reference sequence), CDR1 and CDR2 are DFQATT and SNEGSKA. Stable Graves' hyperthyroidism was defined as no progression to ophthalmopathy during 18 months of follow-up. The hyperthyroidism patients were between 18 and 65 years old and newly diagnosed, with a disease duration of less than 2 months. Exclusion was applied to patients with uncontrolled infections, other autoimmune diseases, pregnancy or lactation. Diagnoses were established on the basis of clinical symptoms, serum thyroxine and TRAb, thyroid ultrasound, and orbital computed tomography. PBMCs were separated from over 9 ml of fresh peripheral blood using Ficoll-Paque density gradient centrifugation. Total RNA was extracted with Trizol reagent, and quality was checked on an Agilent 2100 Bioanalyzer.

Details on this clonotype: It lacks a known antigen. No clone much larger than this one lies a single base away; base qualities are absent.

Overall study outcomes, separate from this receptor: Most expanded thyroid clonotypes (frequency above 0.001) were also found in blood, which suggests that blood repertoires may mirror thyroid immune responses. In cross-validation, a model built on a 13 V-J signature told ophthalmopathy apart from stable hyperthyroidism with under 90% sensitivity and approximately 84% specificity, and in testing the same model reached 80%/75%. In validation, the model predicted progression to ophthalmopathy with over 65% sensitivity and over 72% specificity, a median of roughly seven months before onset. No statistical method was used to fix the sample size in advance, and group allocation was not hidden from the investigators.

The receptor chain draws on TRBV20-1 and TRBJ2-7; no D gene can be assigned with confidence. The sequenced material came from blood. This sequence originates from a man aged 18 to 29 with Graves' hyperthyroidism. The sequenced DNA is TGCAGTGCTAGAGGGTATGGTTCCACCTACGAGCAGTACTTC. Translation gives CSARGYGSTYEQYF.